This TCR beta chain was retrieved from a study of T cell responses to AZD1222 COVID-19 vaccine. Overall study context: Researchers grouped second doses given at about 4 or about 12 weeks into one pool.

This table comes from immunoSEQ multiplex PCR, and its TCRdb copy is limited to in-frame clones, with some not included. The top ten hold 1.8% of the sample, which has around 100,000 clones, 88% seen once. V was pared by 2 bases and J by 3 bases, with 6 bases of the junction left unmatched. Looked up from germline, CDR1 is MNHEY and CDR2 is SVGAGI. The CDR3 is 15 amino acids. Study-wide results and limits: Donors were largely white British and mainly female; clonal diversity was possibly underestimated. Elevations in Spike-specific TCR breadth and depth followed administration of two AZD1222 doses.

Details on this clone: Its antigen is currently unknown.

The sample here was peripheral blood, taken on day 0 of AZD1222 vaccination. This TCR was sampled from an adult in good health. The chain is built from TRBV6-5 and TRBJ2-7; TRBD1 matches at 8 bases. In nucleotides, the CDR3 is TGTGCCAGCAGTTACGAGGGGACAGGCTACTACGAGCAGTACTTC. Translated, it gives CASSYEGTGYYEQYF.